This entry lists 9 T cell receptor beta chains sequenced from one sample in a study of T cells after posttransplantation cyclophosphamide. Using immunoSEQ multiplex PCR, the repertoire was profiled, and TCRdb retains in-frame clones only, with some absent. This sample carries tens of thousands of clones, none of them present only once. Sequencing input: PBMCs. These receptor sequences come from a man in his forties or fifties in good health, CMV-negative, and a related stem cell transplant donor.

The gene calls are TRBV18 and TRBJ2-4, with D perhaps TRBD2 (6 bases). The CDR3 runs 15 residues. Trimming took 8 bases from V and 0 from J, leaving 14 bases between them. Germline-derived CDR1 and CDR2 are KGHSH and LQKENI. CDR3 coding DNA: TGTGCCAGCGCAGCTAGCGCCTTAGCCAAAAACATTCAGTACTTC. This codes for CASAASALAKNIQYF.

The chain joins TRBV12-5 to TRBJ2-2; D perhaps matches TRBD2 (6 bases). The ends were cut back, 7 bases at V and 4 bases at J, with 22 bases in the middle. This CDR3 is 17 amino acids long. Germline V lookup: CDR1 LGHNT, CDR2 FRNRAP. CDR3 bases: TGTGCTAGTGTCAACGCGGGCGGGGCTCGGGGCACCGGGGAGCTGTTTTTT. Protein: CASVNAGGARGTGELFF.

This clone was counted many times. The DNA for the CDR3 is TGTGCCAGCAGCTTAAAGGGACAGGGTCTGTTCACTGAAGCTTTCTTT. This gives the protein CASSLKGQGLFTEAFF. V gene TRBV7-8 combines with J gene TRBJ1-1; 9 nucleotides agree with TRBD1. Germline lookup yields CDR1 SGHVS and CDR2 FQNEAQ. The CDR3 spans 16 residues. Unmatched junction bases numbered 8, after V lost 2 bases and J lost 4 bases.

This rearrangement joins TRBV19 to TRBJ2-2; maybe TRBD1 (5 bases). Trimming pared 4 bases from V and 6 bases from J, leaving 12 bases between. There are 14 residues in the CDR3. The germline V gene has CDR1 LNHDA and CDR2 SQIVND (reference sequence). The chain's CDR3 is CASSTKGAAGELFF. The CDR3 DNA follows: TGTGCCAGTAGTACGAAAGGGGCGGCCGGGGAGCTGTTTTTT. Using reference TRBV19 and TRBJ2-2 for the parts outside the CDR3, the full variable domain is DGGITQSPKYLFRKEGQNVTLSCEQNLNHDAMYWYRQDPGQGLRLIYYSQIVNDFQKGDIAEGYSVSREKKESFPLTVTSAQKNPTAFYLCASSTKGAAGELFFGEGSRLTVL.

The chain combines TRBV18 with TRBJ2-1, with TRBD2 as a possible D gene (5 bases). The germline V gene has CDR1 KGHSH and CDR2 LQKENI. V dropped 3 bases and J dropped 7 bases, with 16 bases sitting between them. There are 15 residues in the CDR3. CDR3 sequence (DNA): TGTGCCAGCTCACCCAATAGAGGGTCGTTGAATGAGCAGTTCTTC. This translates into CASSPNRGSLNEQFF.

In its sample, this clone was seen a few times. V usage is TRBV14 and J usage is TRBJ2-3; no clear D. The ends were cut back, 4 bases at V and 2 bases at J, with 13 bases in the middle. Germline values: CDR1 SGHDN, CDR2 FVKESK. This CDR3 has 15 amino acids. The CDR3 sequence: CASSPRGGPTDTQYF. The DNA for the CDR3 is TGTGCCAGCAGCCCGAGAGGCGGTCCCACAGATACGCAGTATTTT.

There are many counts of this clone. CDR3 nucleotide sequence: TGTGCCAGCAGCCCTGGTAGGCGGGGTTACGAGCAGTACGTC. This encodes CASSPGRRGYEQYV. J is TRBJ2-7 and V is TRBV6-6; a possible D gene is TRBD2 (6 bases). Looked up from germline, CDR1 is MNHNY and CDR2 is SVGAGI (reference sequence). The CDR3 is 14 residues long. The V end lost 6 bases, the J end lost 4 bases, and 16 bases lay between the germline ends.

This clone was recorded many times. The rearrangement uses TRBV11-2 and TRBJ1-2; 11 bases line up with TRBD1. The V segment lost 0 bases and the J segment 3 bases; nucleotides outside the gene matches: 3. CDR3 length: 16 residues. CDR1 is SGHAT, CDR2 FQNNGV, per germline. The CDR3 spells CASSLDWTGGDYGYTF. The CDR3 DNA reads TGTGCCAGCAGCTTAGACTGGACAGGGGGCGACTATGGCTACACCTTC.

This clone was seen a handful of times. The chain has TRBV7-3 and TRBJ2-1; no firm D call. Germline loops: CDR1 SGHTA, CDR2 FQGTGA. V was clipped by 5 bases and J by 8 bases, with 16 bases between them. There are 14 residues in the CDR3. The CDR3 protein is CASSPPGRVYEQFF. In nucleotides, the CDR3 is TGTGCCAGCAGCCCCCCGGGTCGAGTATATGAGCAGTTCTTC.